The 19 T cell receptor beta chains listed next were all sequenced from one sample in a study of blood T cell repertoires in COVID-19. The method was immunoSEQ multiplex PCR; TCRdb's version includes in-frame clones alone and lacks a portion of them. The sample has 85,000 to 130,000 clones, roughly four fifths seen once. The specimen was peripheral blood. These receptors all stem from a man in his sixties with acute or convalescent COVID-19.

This clone was observed a few times. V and J are TRBV5-6 and TRBJ2-7, with D possibly TRBD1 on 5 matching bases. The length of the CDR3 is 11 residues. Trimming removed 7 bases from V and 1 base from J, with 6 bases in between. Germline CDR1 reads SGHDT; CDR2 reads YYEEEE. The CDR3 nucleotides are TGTGCCAGCCAGGGATCCTACGAGCAGTACTTC. Protein sequence: CASQGSYEQYF.

This chain joins TRBV4-1 and TRBJ1-2, with TRBD1 identical over 9 bases. Germline-derived CDR1 and CDR2 are MGHRA and YSYEKL. The CDR3 is 16 residues long. Unmatched junction bases numbered 9, after V lost 0 bases and J lost 7 bases. CDR3 sequence: CASSQDSWDRAFGYTF. The CDR3 DNA reads as TGCGCCAGCAGCCAAGATTCTTGGGACAGGGCCTTTGGCTACACCTTC.

The rearrangement joins TRBV4-1 to TRBJ1-1, with 8 bases matching TRBD1. The CDR3 contains 13 residues. J was trimmed by 7 bases and V by 3 bases; bases with no gene match: 4. Germline V lookup: CDR1 MGHRA, CDR2 YSYEKL. CDR3 amino acids: CASSQFDRGEAFF. As DNA, the CDR3 is TGCGCCAGCAGCCAGTTCGACAGGGGTGAAGCTTTCTTT.

The rearrangement joins TRBV4-1 to TRBJ2-1, with 8 positions matching TRBD2. The length of the CDR3 is 18 residues. V was pared by 3 bases and J by 2 bases, with 12 bases of the junction left unmatched. In germline, CDR1 is MGHRA, CDR2 YSYEKL. As DNA, the CDR3 is TGCGCCAGCAGCCACATCAGGCCCGTAGCGGGGACCTACAATGAGCAGTTCTTC. It encodes CASSHIRPVAGTYNEQFF.

The rearrangement links TRBV18 to TRBJ1-1; tentatively, D is TRBD1 (6 bases). The CDR3 runs to 13 residues. Between the trimmed V and J ends, which lost 6 bases and 4 bases, there was a span of 12 bases. The germline V gene has CDR1 KGHSH and CDR2 LQKENI. Written as DNA, the CDR3 is TGTGCCAGCTCGTCGGACAGACCCACTGAAGCTTTCTTT. It is translated as CASSSDRPTEAFF.

This clone was observed once. Distinct nucleotide sequences in the sample also encode this CDR3. The CDR3 DNA reads as TGTGCCAGCAGCTTAGTTGCGGGGGGGACAGATACGCAGTATTTT. This gives the protein CASSLVAGGTDTQYF. The chain employs TRBV7-9 and TRBJ2-3; TRBD2 agrees at 9 bases. The CDR3 length is 15 residues. From germline, CDR1 is SEHNR and CDR2 FQNEAQ (reference sequence). The trim removed 1 base at V and 3 bases at J, leaving 2 bases unmatched. The full variable domain, rest sourced from reference TRBV7-9 and TRBJ2-3, is DTGVSQNPRHKITKRGQNVTFRCDPISEHNRLYWYRQTLGQGPEFLTYFQNEAQLEKSRLLSDRFSAERPKGSFSTLEIQRTEQGDSAMYLCASSLVAGGTDTQYFGPGTRLTVL.

The chain recombines TRBV6-5 with TRBJ1-1; 7 bases fit TRBD1. There are 15 residues in the CDR3. Per germline, CDR1 MNHEY and CDR2 SVGAGI. Trimming at V came to 4 bases and at J to 0 bases, leaving 5 bases not matched to a gene. The CDR3: CASSSRTGLNTEAFF. The DNA for the CDR3 is TGTGCCAGCAGTTCACGGACAGGTTTGAACACTGAAGCTTTCTTT.

This clone was counted only a few times. The DNA for the CDR3 is TGTGCCAGCAGTGAAAGGCTAGCGGGAAGCACAGATACGCAGTATTTT. Translated: CASSERLAGSTDTQYF. The genes are TRBV2 and TRBJ2-3; 9 nucleotides match TRBD2. Germline V gene sequence: CDR1 SNHLY, CDR2 FYNNEI. Losses at the gene ends were 2 bases for V and 0 bases for J; bases not matched to a gene: 3. CDR3 length equals 16 residues.

The chain has TRBV9 and TRBJ2-7; TRBD1 is a possible D gene (6 bases). Germline-derived CDR1 and CDR2 are SGDLS and YYNGEE. This CDR3 spans 14 amino acids. Trimming shortened V by 4 bases and J by 2 bases, and 13 bases separated the two germline ends. CDR3: CASSPGQKPYEQYF. The CDR3, as DNA: TGTGCCAGCAGCCCCGGACAGAAACCCTACGAGCAGTACTTC. The full variable domain, with the rest looked up from reference TRBV9 and TRBJ2-7, is DSGVTQTPKHLITATGQRVTLRCSPRSGDLSVYWYQQSLDQGLQFLIQYYNGEERAKGNILERFSAQQFPDLHSELNLSSLELGDSALYFCASSPGQKPYEQYFGPGTRLTVT.

Here the CDR3 reads CASRPDGGNEKLFF. CDR3 nucleotide sequence: TGCGCCAGCAGACCGGACGGGGGTAATGAAAAACTGTTTTTT. The genes are TRBV5-1 and TRBJ1-4; perhaps TRBD1 as D (5 bases). Germline-derived CDR1 and CDR2 are SGHRS and YFSETQ. V lost 5 bases and J lost 4, with 12 bases in between. CDR3 length: 14 amino acids.

The chain joins TRBV30 to TRBJ1-2; no firm D call. Germline V gene sequence: CDR1 GTSNPN, CDR2 SVGIG (reference sequence). V lost 5 bases and J 5 bases, leaving 12 bases between the germline ends. This CDR3 has 12 residues. CDR3 in DNA: TGTGCCTGGGTCCGAGACAATTATGGCTACACCTTC. It is translated as CAWVRDNYGYTF.

This clone was detected only a few times. The chain combines TRBV5-6 with TRBJ2-2, with 7 positions matching TRBD1. The junction had 2 bases not matched to a gene; V was cut back by 1 base and J by 5 bases. This CDR3 spans 14 amino acids. Germline V gene data show CDR1 as SGHDT and CDR2 as YYEEEE. CDR3 amino acids: CASSLRGPTGELFF. The CDR3 nucleotides read TGTGCCAGCAGCTTGAGGGGGCCGACCGGGGAGCTGTTTTTT.

The V and J genes are TRBV2 and TRBJ2-2; possibly TRBD1 for D (5 bases). This CDR3 is 13 amino acids long. Germline lookup yields CDR1 SNHLY and CDR2 FYNNEI. V was cut by 8 bases and J by 0 bases, with 7 bases left in between. CDR3 residues: CASGASNTGELFF. In nucleotides, the CDR3 is TGTGCCAGCGGGGCCTCGAACACCGGGGAGCTGTTTTTT.

In this sample, this clone turned up once. The chain joins TRBV28 to TRBJ2-7; 10 bases match TRBD1. V lost 6 bases to trimming and J lost 4 bases; unmatched junction nucleotides: 9. This CDR3 comprises 15 residues. Germline V lookup: CDR1 MDHEN, CDR2 SYDVKM. CDR3: CASRRLTGGSYEQYF. The CDR3 coding sequence is TGTGCCAGCAGGCGATTGACAGGGGGCTCTTACGAGCAGTACTTC. Looking up the rest from reference TRBV28 and TRBJ2-7 gives the full variable domain: DVKVTQSSRYLVKRTGEKVFLECVQDMDHENMFWYRQDPGLGLRLIYFSYDVKMKEKGDIPEGYSVSREKKERFSLILESASTNQTSMYLCASRRLTGGSYEQYFGPGTRLTVT.

The chain joins TRBV28 to TRBJ2-3, with 16 nucleotides matching TRBD2. The CDR3 has 20 amino acids. Germline V gives CDR1 MDHEN, CDR2 SYDVKM. V lost 3 bases and J lost 0; bases outside the gene matches: 9. CDR3 protein: CASSFPGTSGRVPSTDTQYF. As DNA, the CDR3 is TGTGCCAGCAGTTTCCCCGGGACTAGCGGGAGGGTCCCTAGCACAGATACGCAGTATTTT. Drawing the rest from reference TRBV28 and TRBJ2-3, the complete variable domain is DVKVTQSSRYLVKRTGEKVFLECVQDMDHENMFWYRQDPGLGLRLIYFSYDVKMKEKGDIPEGYSVSREKKERFSLILESASTNQTSMYLCASSFPGTSGRVPSTDTQYFGPGTRLTVL.

This rearrangement joins TRBV11-2 to TRBJ2-7; TRBD2 matches at 14 bases. The CDR3 runs to 19 residues. Losses at the gene ends were 5 bases for V and 2 bases for J; bases not matched to a gene: 14. The germline V gene has CDR1 SGHAT and CDR2 FQNNGV. This chain's CDR3 is CASSLPGTSGSFPTYEQYF. CDR3 sequence (DNA): TGTGCCAGCAGCCTCCCCGGGACTAGCGGGAGTTTCCCGACCTACGAGCAGTACTTC.

The rearrangement joins TRBV28 to TRBJ1-6; a possible D gene is TRBD1 (6 bases). Between the trimmed V and J ends, which lost 3 bases and 3 bases, there was a span of 9 bases. The germline CDR1 and CDR2 sequences are MDHEN and SYDVKM. The CDR3 extends over 15 amino acids. For the CDR3, the DNA is TGTGCCAGCAGTTTTTCCAGGGGCTATAATTCACCCCTCCACTTT. Amino acid sequence: CASSFSRGYNSPLHF.

This clone was detected once. The V and J genes are TRBV2 and TRBJ2-1; 11 bases map to TRBD2. The V gene's germline CDR1 is SNHLY and CDR2 FYNNEI. The CDR3 extends over 16 amino acids. Germline trimming cut 6 bases from V and 4 bases from J; bases unmatched to any gene: 8. For the CDR3, the DNA is TGTGCCAGCAGCGGTAGCGGGAGGGCCAGTTACAATGAGCAGTTCTTC. It encodes CASSGSGRASYNEQFF.

In regard to this clone: The junction differs from germline at one of its ends, possibly a read error. The J gene is TRBJ2-7, the V gene TRBV7-7, with D perhaps TRBD1 (5 bases). This CDR3 contains 15 residues. CDR1 and CDR2 from the germline V gene are SSHAT and FNYEAQ (reference sequence). CDR3: CASSFYGHSPYEQYF. In DNA, the CDR3 is TGTGCTAGCAGCTTCTACGGACATTCCCCCTACGAGCAGTACTTC. Looking up the rest from reference TRBV7-7 and TRBJ2-7 gives the full variable domain: GAGVSQSPRYKVTKRGQDVTLRCDPISSHATLYWYQQALGQGPEFLTYFNYEAQPDKSGLPSDRFSAERPEGSISTLTIQRTEQRDSAMYRCASSFYGHSPYEQYFGPGTRLTVT.